This T cell receptor (beta chain) was recorded in a study of cytomegalovirus exposure and HLA in healthy donors. Study observations and caveats: The listing of some 170 TCR beta chains classed them as cytomegalovirus-associated. Several of the most significant clusters appeared linked to common viral pathogens, based on a later analysis.

Regarding this clone: The antigen is unknown.

The PCR employed 60 Vbeta primers together with 13 Jbeta primers. TCRdb's table, derived via immunoSEQ multiplex PCR, lists solely in-frame clones and lacks some. The sample data list 95,000 to 110,000 clones. Those who donated were healthy bone marrow donors. This CDR3 spans 15 amino acids. The V segment lost 5 bases and the J segment 4 bases; nucleotides outside the gene matches: 9. CDR1 is SGHTA and CDR2 is FQGNSA in the germline V gene. The chain recombines TRBV7-2 with TRBJ1-2; 8 positions match TRBD1. The clonotype was recovered from a man in his forties or fifties in good health and CMV-seronegative. The sequenced sample was PBMCs. The CDR3 bases are TGTGCCAGCAGCCCTCGCAGGGGGCCTGGCTATGGCTACACCTTC. Its protein is CASSPRRGPGYGYTF.